This T cell receptor (beta chain) derives from a study of blood T cell repertoires in COVID-19. Overall study: The analysed material was cDNA or gDNA that came from T cells, B-cell-depleted T cells, or PBMCs.

This CDR3 has 11 residues. Trimming shortened V by 6 bases and J by 6 bases, and 9 bases separated the two germline ends. The V gene's germline CDR1 is LGHNA and CDR2 YNFKEQ. As processed by the authors: Amplified reference gene primers provided the basis for estimating nucleated cell counts. The method was immunoSEQ multiplex PCR; TCRdb's version includes in-frame clones alone and lacks a portion of them. V, J and clone size derive from that table, while D and trimming were established from the DNA sequence. The sample carries about 21,000 clones, around 82% recorded once. The TCR was taken from a human donor in a cohort sampled during active COVID-19. This chain links TRBV4-2 with TRBJ2-7; D might be TRBD2 (5 bases). Specimen: peripheral blood. Written as DNA, the CDR3 is TGTGCCAGCAGTCCCGGAGGCGAGCAGTACTTC. Translating gives CASSPGGEQYF.